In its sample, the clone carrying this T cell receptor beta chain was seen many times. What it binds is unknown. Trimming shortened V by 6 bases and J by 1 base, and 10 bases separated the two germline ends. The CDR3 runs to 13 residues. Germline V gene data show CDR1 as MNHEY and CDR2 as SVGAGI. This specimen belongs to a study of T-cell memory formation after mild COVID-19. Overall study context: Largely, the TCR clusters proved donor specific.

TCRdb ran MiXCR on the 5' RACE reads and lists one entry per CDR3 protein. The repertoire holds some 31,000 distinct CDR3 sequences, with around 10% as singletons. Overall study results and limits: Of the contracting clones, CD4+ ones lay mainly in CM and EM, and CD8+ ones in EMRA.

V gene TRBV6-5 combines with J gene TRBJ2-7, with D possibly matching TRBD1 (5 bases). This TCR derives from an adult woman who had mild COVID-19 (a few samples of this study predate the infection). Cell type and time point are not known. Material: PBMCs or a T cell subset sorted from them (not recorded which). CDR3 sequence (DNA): TGTGCCAGCAGAACGACAGTGTCCTACGAGCAGTACTTC. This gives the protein CASRTTVSYEQYF.